Sequencing of this T cell receptor (beta chain) was carried out in a study of blood T cells in healthy people across ages. Findings of the study overall: Strong correlation linked observed beta diversity and percent naive T cells. Donor CMV status was unknown, possibly confounding expanded clonotype changes.

As to this clonotype: The target antigen is unknown.

A second PCR of about 6 to 11 cycles used a sample-barcoded 5' primer and a J-beta primer mix. Every cDNA molecule bore a tag from a template-switch adaptor containing 12 random nucleotides. MiXCR was run by TCRdb on the 5' RACE reads, yielding one entry per CDR3 protein. The sample consists of over 700,000 distinct CDR3 sequences, roughly 25% of them appearing once. Trimming removed 3 bases from V and 4 bases from J, with 12 bases in between. This CDR3 is built from 14 residues. CDR1 SGHTA and CDR2 FQGNSA come from the germline V gene. These data were likewise used in another study, on T cells of mothers and their children.

The sample was blood. The clonotype originates from a boy between 10 and 17 years old in good health. The genes are TRBV7-2 and TRBJ1-1; a weak D match, TRBD1 (5 bases). The CDR3 DNA reads TGTGCCAGCAGCTTCCAGGGAGGGATCACTGAAGCTTTCTTT. Translating it yields CASSFQGGITEAFF.